The present T cell receptor (beta chain) was sequenced within a study of long-term antiretroviral therapy in people with HIV (dated by TCRdb to between 2021 and 2024). Looking at the study overall: The earliest samples were collected roughly a decade before the 2015 WHO recommendation for immediate ART, at a time when ART was usually postponed until CD4 counts fell. No cross-contamination during QIAcube processing turned up in test extractions that ran a monoclonal T-cell line alongside 30 to 35 polyclonal samples. About 35% of the 30 participants with HIV were female. A total of roughly 200 cryopreserved PBMC samples were contributed to the cohort by 30 adults with confirmed HIV infection, with samples collected serially over a mean of approximately six years (range 1-12). A retrospective serial study tested whether ART initiation and durable HIV suppression were associated with changes in peripheral blood TRB repertoire composition and diversity.

To be included, a participant needed at least one PBMC sample from before ART initiation plus at least two post-ART samples. Every participant with HIV received treatment in the United States of America. Cryopreserved samples of about 0.95-11 million PBMC were thawed and washed before DNA extraction. At the time of the earliest PBMC sample, participants with HIV were aged between 23 and 54 years. PBMC samples from each participant spanned 1-4 timepoints before ART initiation and 2-8 timepoints after ART initiation, with a median of 7 samples. For every participant, serial HIV viral load, CD4+ T-cell count, ART history and demographic data were obtained. Using a Qiagen kit on a QIAcube, genomic DNA was extracted from unsorted PBMC, with samples processed in batches of 12. Sequencing of the TRB variable region was done with the immunoSEQ hsTCRB v3.0 assay at survey level resolution. TRB sequencing targeted a depth of about 35,000-50,000 T-cell genomes per sample. Pooled TRB libraries were sequenced on an Illumina MiSeq with a v3 150-cycle kit. Turning to the authors' computational methods: Repertoire analysis ran in R within a reproducible Nextflow workflow covering QC, data transformation and analysis. LymphoSeq2, an R package for AIRR-Seq data exploration, was used to implement custom analyses. Several samples yielding fewer than 5000 total TRB sequences were excluded, leaving 188 analyzed HIV repertoires. Among the approximately 180 retained HIV repertoires, 55 to 65 were collected before ART initiation and approximately 130 were collected after ART initiation. Repertoires were downsampled to 5000 TRB nucleotide sequences, and summary statistics were averaged over 100 downsampling iterations. The analysis kept only TRB sequences whose CDR3 regions were at least seven amino acids long. Diversity was assessed using a clonality score derived from Shannon entropy and using the Gini coefficient. In repertoire networks, the top 5000 CDR3 amino acid sequences were linked whenever an edit distance of one separated two sequences. For TRB CDR3 amino acid sequences, GLIPH2 was used to predict antigen specificity groups and MHC restriction. To flag known CMV, EBV, HIV or tissue antigen associations, CDR3 amino acid sequences were matched against VDJdb and McPAS-TCR. Pre-ART, post-ART and control groups were compared with Wilcoxon signed-rank tests and Holm-Bonferroni correction. TCRdb retrieved this table from immuneACCESS and kept in-frame rearrangements only. Not all clones are present; in checked studies, unresolved V genes account for under half, and no reason is known for the remainder. V and J calls and clone size are those listed in that table; D and trimming were worked out from the DNA. The table for this sample lists about 26,000 clones; approximately 78% of them were counted only once. The ten largest clones represent 12% to 15% of the sample.

Paper-wide results and their limitations: Because pre-ART samples had limited cell numbers, profiling was done on unsorted PBMC rather than on sorted CD4+ and CD8+ T cells. Narrower CDR3 length ranges were observed in HIV repertoires than in controls, and an antigen-experienced repertoire with only a slight naive shift after ART was suggested by the network structure. No data were available on ART adherence, viral resistance or therapy changes, limiting inferences about post-ART repertoire changes. Limited PBMC availability meant only the TCR beta chain was sequenced, without alpha chain pairing. Starting ART was linked to a significant rise in TRB diversity, yet even after long-term ART the diversity remained significantly lower than in transplant donor controls. The repertoire was dominated across all time points by expanded TRB clones identified before ART initiation, although this dominance was seen to fluctuate and to decrease in many PLHIV after ART. The samples span the years 2004 to 2017, and the ART regimens used at that time may not be as effective as current regimens.

For this clone: Its antigen specificity is not known. Base qualities are not provided; no much larger clone lies one nucleotide away.

This TCR was sampled from a man in his fifties with HIV. Sequences were derived from unsorted PBMCs, sampled 2.9 years after starting antiretroviral therapy.

CDR3 protein: CAWSMRGSQPQHF. Here is the DNA: TGTGCCTGGAGTATGAGGGGGAGTCAGCCCCAGCATTTT. The chain links TRBV30 with TRBJ1-5, with TRBD1 as a weak D call on 6 bases. The CDR3 runs 13 amino acids, cysteine and phenylalanine included. CDR3 DNA is the only sequence kept; it has 39 bases, read in frame from the first base. V loses 2 bases of germline sequence and J loses 6 bases, and the interval between the two ends is 11 bases. CDR1 is given as GTSNPN and CDR2 as SVGIG, both from the germline V gene (reference sequence).